The 25 T cell receptor beta chains below were found in one sample sequenced in a study of CD8+ T cells in alopecia areata. Extracted from the samples, RNA was reverse transcribed into cDNA to serve as the sequencing template. Sequencing used immunoSEQ multiplex PCR; TCRdb keeps in-frame clones, though not all of them. The data hold around 200,000 clones, with roughly 53% observed a single time. Described treatment: oral pan-JAK inhibitor, 5-10 mg twice daily. The sample in question was CD8+ T cells sorted from blood, obtained at week 24, from a patient treated with tofacitinib. The receptors come from a human donor with alopecia areata.

This CDR3 is CASRILRARDEQYF. DNA for the CDR3: TGTGCCAGCCGTATTTTGCGGGCTCGGGACGAGCAGTACTTC. The rearrangement uses TRBV7-3 and TRBJ2-7; a weak D match, TRBD2 (5 bases). V dropped 8 bases and J dropped 5 bases, with 19 bases sitting between them. Germline assignment: CDR1 SGHTA and CDR2 FQGTGA. CDR3 length: 14 amino acids.

This rearrangement joins TRBV7-9 to TRBJ2-1; D is perhaps TRBD1 (6 bases). The CDR3 sequence is 15 residues long. From germline, CDR1 is SEHNR and CDR2 FQNEAQ (reference sequence). V lost 1 base, J lost 5 bases, and 12 bases lay in between. The DNA for the CDR3 is TGTGCCAGCAGCTTAGGGGGGCTGGATAACAATGAGCAGTTCTTC. Translated: CASSLGGLDNNEQFF. The variable domain in full, completed from reference TRBV7-9 and TRBJ2-1, reads DTGVSQNPRHKITKRGQNVTFRCDPISEHNRLYWYRQTLGQGPEFLTYFQNEAQLEKSRLLSDRFSAERPKGSFSTLEIQRTEQGDSAMYLCASSLGGLDNNEQFFGPGTRLTVL.

The chain uses TRBV9 and TRBJ1-1; D is undetermined. The CDR3 spans 15 residues. V was pared by 0 bases and J by 7 bases, with 16 bases between. Germline CDR1 is SGDLS and CDR2 is YYNGEE. The chain's CDR3 is CASSVDVGSGREAFF. The CDR3 DNA sequence: TGTGCCAGCAGCGTAGACGTCGGGTCAGGACGTGAAGCTTTCTTT. Full variable domain (outside the CDR3, taken from reference TRBV9 and TRBJ1-1): DSGVTQTPKHLITATGQRVTLRCSPRSGDLSVYWYQQSLDQGLQFLIQYYNGEERAKGNILERFSAQQFPDLHSELNLSSLELGDSALYFCASSVDVGSGREAFFGQGTRLTVV.

The V gene is TRBV11-2, the J gene TRBJ2-7; 10 bases fit TRBD1. The CDR3 is 16 residues long. V was pared by 6 bases and J by 2 bases, with 10 bases of the junction left unmatched. The germline V gene has CDR1 SGHAT and CDR2 FQNNGV. CDR3 amino acids: CASSLVTGTGAYEQYF. CDR3 coding DNA: TGTGCCAGCAGTCTTGTGACCGGGACAGGGGCCTACGAGCAGTACTTC. Full variable domain (remainder filled in from reference TRBV11-2 and TRBJ2-7): EAGVAQSPRYKIIEKRQSVAFWCNPISGHATLYWYQQILGQGPKLLIQFQNNGVVDDSQLPKDRFSAERLKGVDSTLKIQPAKLEDSAVYLCASSLVTGTGAYEQYFGPGTRLTVT.

This chain connects TRBV5-1 to TRBJ1-1, with D unresolved. Germline CDR1 reads SGHRS; CDR2 reads YFSETQ. Trimming left V 0 bases short and J 7 bases short, with 7 bases between. The CDR3 runs to 12 residues. The CDR3, as DNA: TGCGCCAGCAGCTTGGCGGCAGATGAAGCTTTCTTT. Translation gives CASSLAADEAFF.

V and J are TRBV2 and TRBJ1-5; the D gene is possibly TRBD1 (5 bases). Germline V gives CDR1 SNHLY, CDR2 FYNNEI. V was trimmed by 9 bases and J by 2 bases, leaving 11 bases between them. This CDR3 is 13 amino acids long. The CDR3 region has the DNA TGTGCCAGGTCCCAGGGACGCAATCAGCCCCAGCATTTT. This codes for CARSQGRNQPQHF.

The rearrangement uses TRBV9 and TRBJ1-2; D not resolved. V was clipped by 4 bases and J by 6 bases, with 13 bases between them. The germline V gene has CDR1 SGDLS and CDR2 YYNGEE. The CDR3 runs 13 residues. The CDR3 here is CASSQLQRDGYTF. In DNA form, the CDR3 reads TGTGCCAGCAGCCAACTACAGAGGGATGGCTACACCTTC.

Only a few counts were recorded for this clone. The chain joins TRBV6-6 to TRBJ2-1; 8 bases agree with TRBD2. In germline, CDR1 is MNHNY, CDR2 SVGAGI (reference sequence). Losses at the gene ends were 7 bases for V and 7 bases for J; bases not matched to a gene: 9. CDR3 size: 14 residues. The chain's CDR3 is CASMIGGGMNEQFF. CDR3 in DNA: TGTGCCAGCATGATCGGGGGGGGAATGAATGAGCAGTTCTTC.

In its sample, this clone was seen a few times. The rearrangement uses TRBV4-3 and TRBJ2-3, with 12 bases lining up with TRBD2. The V gene end was trimmed by 4 bases and the J gene end by 0 bases; junction bases not matched to a gene: 2. The CDR3 is 16 amino acids. Germline CDR1 is LGHNA and CDR2 is YSLEER. The CDR3 is CASSRGLAGSTDTQYF. CDR3 DNA sequence: TGCGCCAGCAGCCGAGGACTAGCGGGGAGCACAGATACGCAGTATTTT.

The J gene is TRBJ2-4, the V gene TRBV19, with D maybe TRBD1 (5 bases). Germline V gives CDR1 LNHDA, CDR2 SQIVND (reference sequence). Trimming cost V 7 bases and J 0 bases, with 13 bases left between them. The CDR3 loop spans 15 amino acids. CDR3 coding DNA: TGTGCCAGTACAGGGATCGGCTCAGCCAAAAACATTCAGTACTTC. This sequence encodes CASTGIGSAKNIQYF.

This clone appeared a few times. The rearrangement links TRBV7-9 to TRBJ2-5; D is ambiguous. Germline CDR1 SEHNR, CDR2 FQNEAQ (reference sequence). The V end was cut by 5 bases, the J end by 5 bases, with 18 bases between. This CDR3 has 15 amino acids. CDR3 region: CASSPGPEQLETQYF. Written as DNA, the CDR3 is TGTGCCAGCAGCCCCGGACCTGAGCAGCTGGAGACCCAGTACTTC. Drawing the rest from reference TRBV7-9 and TRBJ2-5, the complete variable domain is DTGVSQNPRHKITKRGQNVTFRCDPISEHNRLYWYRQTLGQGPEFLTYFQNEAQLEKSRLLSDRFSAERPKGSFSTLEIQRTEQGDSAMYLCASSPGPEQLETQYFGPGTRLLVL.

The chain recombines TRBV4-3 with TRBJ2-3; D is uncertain. The germline V gene has CDR1 LGHNA and CDR2 YSLEER. The CDR3 has 15 residues. V lost 0 bases to trimming and J lost 3 bases, with 10 bases between them. The CDR3 nucleotides read TGCGCCAGCAGCCAAGAAAACTCCCGGACAGATACGCAGTATTTT. Its protein product is CASSQENSRTDTQYF.

This clone was detected only a few times. CDR3 amino acids: CASSLGGGGGLEKLFF. DNA of the CDR3: TGTGCCAGCAGCTTAGGGGGCGGCGGAGGTCTCGAAAAACTGTTTTTT. The chain joins TRBV11-2 to TRBJ1-4; tentative D call: TRBD1 (5 bases). This CDR3 spans 16 amino acids. Germline V lookup: CDR1 SGHAT, CDR2 FQNNGV. Trimming pared 1 base from V and 8 bases from J, leaving 17 bases between.

This clone turned up a few times. The sample holds other DNA sequences that translate to the same CDR3. The chain couples TRBV15 to TRBJ2-3; D tentatively reads TRBD1 or TRBD2 (6 bases each). The length of the CDR3 is 15 residues. CDR1 LNHNV and CDR2 YYDKDF come from the germline V gene (reference sequence). The germline V and J ends were trimmed by 0 bases and 1 base, with 8 bases remaining between them. CDR3 in amino acids: CATSRDRGGTDTQYF. CDR3 nucleotide sequence: TGTGCCACCAGCAGAGATAGGGGGGGCACAGATACGCAGTATTTT.

Only a few counts were recorded for this clone. This rearrangement joins TRBV2 to TRBJ1-5, with TRBD1 matching 9 bases. Germline V lookup: CDR1 SNHLY, CDR2 FYNNEI. With 6 bases clipped from V and 4 bases from J, the junction kept 7 bases outside the gene matches. There are 15 residues in the CDR3. The chain's CDR3 is CASRETGGTNQPQHF. The CDR3 bases are TGTGCCAGCAGGGAGACAGGGGGGACAAATCAGCCCCAGCATTTT.

In this sample, this clone turned up a few times. The chain employs TRBV6-6 and TRBJ2-5; TRBD2 is a possible D gene (5 bases). V gave up 0 bases and J gave up 5 bases, with 7 bases separating them. The length of the CDR3 is 13 residues. Looked up from germline, CDR1 is MNHNY and CDR2 is SVGAGI (reference sequence). CDR3 bases: TGTGCCAGCAGTTACTCGGACTCGGAGACCCAGTACTTC. Translating gives CASSYSDSETQYF.

Comments on this clone: The germline gene is not matched at one end of the junction; a read error may be the cause. The same CDR3 arises from other DNA sequences in this sample as well. This rearrangement joins TRBV9 to TRBJ2-5; D is uncertain. The CDR3 length is 13 residues. CDR1 is SGDLS, CDR2 YYNGEE, per germline. The CDR3 sequence is CASSVDMQETQYF. The CDR3 nucleotides read TGTGCCAGCAGCGTAGATATGCAAGAAACCCAGTACTTC.

The rearrangement links TRBV7-3 to TRBJ2-3, with 8 nucleotides matching TRBD2. V was clipped by 5 bases and J by 4 bases; unmatched bases: 11. This CDR3 is built from 16 residues. Germline loops: CDR1 SGHTA, CDR2 FQGTGA. CDR3 in amino acids: CASSPTPSGFSDTQYF. DNA for the CDR3: TGTGCCAGCAGCCCGACCCCTAGCGGGTTCTCAGATACGCAGTATTTT.

This sequence joins TRBV7-9 and TRBJ2-3, with TRBD2 matching over 8 bases. Unmatched junction bases numbered 6, after V lost 5 bases and J lost 2 bases. The CDR3 has 15 amino acids. The germline V gene has CDR1 SEHNR and CDR2 FQNEAQ (reference sequence). CDR3 sequence (DNA): TGTGCCAGCAGCAAGAGCGGGGGAACCACAGATACGCAGTATTTT. This sequence encodes CASSKSGGTTDTQYF.

V usage is TRBV29-1 and J usage is TRBJ2-2, with 7 nucleotides matching TRBD2. This CDR3 region has 17 residues. Germline V CDR1 and CDR2: SQVTM, ANQGSEA. Losses at the gene ends were 2 bases for V and 9 bases for J; bases not matched to a gene: 18. This CDR3 is CSVEYSSGEGTPRELFF. The DNA of the CDR3 is TGCAGCGTTGAATACTCCAGCGGGGAGGGTACACCCAGGGAGCTGTTTTTT.

CDR3 amino acids: CASSDDGIRGYTF. As DNA, the CDR3 is TGTGCCAGCAGCGACGACGGGATTCGGGGCTACACCTTC. V is TRBV9 and J is TRBJ1-2; no definite D call. This CDR3 region has 13 residues. The germline V gene encodes CDR1 SGDLS and CDR2 YYNGEE. V was shortened by 3 bases and J by 8 bases, with 14 bases between the two germline ends.

The chain has TRBV30 and TRBJ2-2, with D unclear. Germline lookup yields CDR1 GTSNPN and CDR2 SVGIG (reference sequence). The CDR3 is 12 amino acids. The V end was cut by 1 base, the J end by 5 bases, with 5 bases between. The CDR3 DNA is TGTGCCTGGAGTGATGGAACCGGGGAGCTGTTTTTT. Protein sequence: CAWSDGTGELFF.

The chain links TRBV13 to TRBJ2-1; unclear D gene. V lost 4 bases to trimming and J lost 0 bases, with 13 bases between them. Looked up from germline, CDR1 is PRHDT and CDR2 is FYEKMQ (reference sequence). This CDR3 spans 16 amino acids. CDR3 amino acids: CASSSRSQSSYNEQFF. CDR3 coding DNA: TGTGCCAGCAGCTCGCGGTCCCAGAGCTCCTACAATGAGCAGTTCTTC.

This clone occurred many times. J is TRBJ2-3 and V is TRBV7-9; a weak D match, TRBD2 (5 bases). CDR3 length: 13 amino acids. Germline CDR1 reads SEHNR; CDR2 reads FQNEAQ (reference sequence). Trimming pared 6 bases from V and 5 bases from J, leaving 12 bases between. In nucleotides, the CDR3 is TGTGCCAGCAGACCAGGAGGAGGAGATACGCAGTATTTT. Its translation: CASRPGGGDTQYF.

The sample holds a few counts of this clone. The V and J genes are TRBV7-9 and TRBJ2-1; the D is unclear. Germline loops: CDR1 SEHNR, CDR2 FQNEAQ (reference sequence). The V and J ends lost 0 bases and 7 bases respectively, with 7 bases between them. The CDR3 contains 13 residues. As DNA, the CDR3 is TGTGCCAGCAGCTTAGCGACTCGGAATGAGCAGTTCTTC. Protein: CASSLATRNEQFF.